The 3 T cell receptor beta chains below were found in one sample sequenced in a study of control samples from healthy donors and cancer patients. TCRdb keeps only in-frame clones here, not all; method: immunoSEQ multiplex PCR. The sample records approximately 17,000 clones, approximately 88% being singletons. Sequencing was performed on PBMCs. All receptors come from a man in his 60s with head and neck cancer.

The genes are TRBV7-8 and TRBJ1-1; D gene uncertain. V shed 1 base and J shed 0 bases, with 6 bases lying between them. The V gene's germline CDR1 is SGHVS and CDR2 FQNEAQ. The CDR3 loop spans 14 amino acids. The CDR3, as DNA: TGTGCCAGCAGCTTAGAACTCATGAACACTGAAGCTTTCTTT. It encodes CASSLELMNTEAFF.

The chain couples TRBV2 to TRBJ2-3; D gene unclear. V lost 6 bases and J lost 2, with 6 bases in between. The CDR3 has 12 amino acids. The germline V gene has CDR1 SNHLY and CDR2 FYNNEI. The CDR3: CASRSNTDTQYF. CDR3 sequence (DNA): TGTGCCAGCAGATCAAACACAGATACGCAGTATTTT.

The chain combines TRBV2 with TRBJ2-7; D is unclear. Germline CDR1 and CDR2: SNHLY and FYNNEI. With 10 bases removed from V and 2 bases from J, the gap between germline ends came to 9 bases. The CDR3 consists of 11 residues. The CDR3 spells CATSPAYEQYF. CDR3 nucleotide sequence: TGTGCCACCTCCCCTGCCTACGAGCAGTACTTC.